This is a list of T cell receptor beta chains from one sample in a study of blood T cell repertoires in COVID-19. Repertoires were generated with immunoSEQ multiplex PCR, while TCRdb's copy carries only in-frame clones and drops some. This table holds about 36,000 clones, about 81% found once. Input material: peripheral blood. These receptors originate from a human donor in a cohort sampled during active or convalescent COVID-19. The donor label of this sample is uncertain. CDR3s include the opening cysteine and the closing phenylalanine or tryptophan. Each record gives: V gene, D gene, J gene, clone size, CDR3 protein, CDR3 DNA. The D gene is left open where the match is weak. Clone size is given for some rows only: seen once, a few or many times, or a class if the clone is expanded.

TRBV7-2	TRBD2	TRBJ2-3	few	CASSLALAGANTQYF	TGTGCCAGCAGCTTAGCCCTAGCGGGAGCGAATACGCAGTATTTT
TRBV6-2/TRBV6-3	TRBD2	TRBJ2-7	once	CASSKTSGTYEQYF	TGTGCCAGCAGTAAAACTAGCGGTACCTACGAGCAGTACTTC
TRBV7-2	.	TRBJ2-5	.	CASRASETQYF	TGTGCCAGCAGGGCCTCGGAGACCCAGTACTTC
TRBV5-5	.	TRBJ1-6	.	CASSFEGSNSPLHF	TGTGCCAGCAGCTTTGAGGGTTCTAATTCACCCCTCCACTTT
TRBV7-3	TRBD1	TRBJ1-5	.	CASSLTGQAIHQPQHF	TGTGCCAGCAGCTTAACTGGACAGGCGATCCATCAGCCCCAGCATTTT
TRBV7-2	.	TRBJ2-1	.	CASSLGGGLYNEQFF	TGTGCCAGCAGCTTAGGGGGGGGGCTCTACAATGAGCAGTTCTTC
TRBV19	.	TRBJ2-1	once	CASSMARGESNEQFF	TGTGCCAGTAGTATGGCTCGGGGAGAAAGCAATGAGCAGTTCTTC
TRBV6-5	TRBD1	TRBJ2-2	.	CASSRDRGWTGELFF	TGTGCCAGCAGCCGGGACAGGGGTTGGACCGGGGAGCTGTTTTTT
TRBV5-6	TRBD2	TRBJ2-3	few	CASSWRTSDGTQYF	TGTGCCAGCAGCTGGAGGACTAGCGACGGTACGCAGTATTTT
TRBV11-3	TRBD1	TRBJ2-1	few	CASSYGQGYDNEQFF	TGTGCCAGCAGCTACGGACAGGGGTACGACAATGAGCAGTTCTTC
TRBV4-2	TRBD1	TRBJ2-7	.	CASSPRQGLYEQYF	TGTGCCAGCAGCCCCAGACAGGGCCTCTACGAGCAGTACTTC
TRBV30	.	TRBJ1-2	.	CAWKLQGGYGYTF	TGTGCCTGGAAGCTCCAGGGAGGCTATGGCTACACCTTC
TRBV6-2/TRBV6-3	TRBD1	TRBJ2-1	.	CASSGDRGYNEQFF	TGTGCCAGCAGCGGGGACAGGGGATACAATGAGCAGTTCTTC
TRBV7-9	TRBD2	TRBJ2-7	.	CASSLTGAGPYEQYF	TGTGCCAGCAGCTTAACGGGAGCGGGACCCTACGAGCAGTACTTC
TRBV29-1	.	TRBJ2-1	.	CSAQAAEQFF	TGCAGCGCCCAAGCTGCTGAGCAGTTCTTC
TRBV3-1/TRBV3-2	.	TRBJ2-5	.	CASSQHTSLETQYF	TGTGCCAGCAGCCAACACACCTCGCTAGAGACCCAGTACTTC
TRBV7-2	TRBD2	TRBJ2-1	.	CASSPGTSGRAGGNEQFF	TGTGCCAGCAGCCCTGGGACTAGCGGGAGGGCCGGAGGGAATGAGCAGTTCTTC
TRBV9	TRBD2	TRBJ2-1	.	CASSASGRPPQFF	TGTGCCAGCAGCGCTAGCGGGAGGCCCCCCCAGTTCTTC
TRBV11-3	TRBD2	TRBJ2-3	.	CASSPGLAATDTQYF	TGTGCCAGCAGCCCTGGACTAGCGGCCACAGATACGCAGTATTTT
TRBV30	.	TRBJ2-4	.	CAWSVGRRDQYF	TGTGCCTGGAGTGTAGGCAGGAGGGATCAGTACTTC
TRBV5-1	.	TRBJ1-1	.	CASSLGQGTPGAEAFF	TGCGCCAGCAGCTTGGGGCAGGGCACCCCGGGCGCTGAAGCTTTCTTT
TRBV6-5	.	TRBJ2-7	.	CASSHRDIALGQYF	TGTGCCAGCAGCCACCGGGACATTGCCCTTGGGCAGTACTTC
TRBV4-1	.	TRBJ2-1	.	CASSQDRDSYNEQFF	TGCGCCAGCAGCCAAGACCGGGACTCCTACAATGAGCAGTTCTTC
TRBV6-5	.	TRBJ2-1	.	CASRQGFSEQFF	TGTGCCAGCAGACAGGGTTTCAGTGAGCAGTTCTTC
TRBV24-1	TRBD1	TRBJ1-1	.	CATSEVGTGIAFF	TGTGCCACCAGTGAAGTGGGGACAGGTATCGCTTTCTTT
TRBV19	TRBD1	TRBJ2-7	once	CASSQQTGWNEQYF	TGTGCCAGTAGTCAACAGACAGGGTGGAACGAGCAGTACTTC
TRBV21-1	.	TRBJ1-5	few	CASSKIRDRGSQPQHF	TGTGCCAGCAGCAAAATACGGGACAGGGGTTCCCAGCCCCAGCATTTT
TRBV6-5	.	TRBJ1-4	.	CASSSRGVGEKLFF	TGTGCCAGCAGTTCCCGGGGGGTAGGAGAAAAACTGTTTTTT
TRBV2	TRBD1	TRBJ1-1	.	CASRLGQLDTEAFF	TGTGCCAGCAGGCTGGGACAGTTAGACACTGAAGCTTTCTTT
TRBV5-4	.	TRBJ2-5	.	CASSWRRGETQYF	TGTGCCAGCAGCTGGAGGAGGGGAGAGACCCAGTACTTC
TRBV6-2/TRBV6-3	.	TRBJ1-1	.	CASSSGLVEAFF	TGTGCCAGCAGTTCGGGACTTGTCGAAGCTTTCTTT
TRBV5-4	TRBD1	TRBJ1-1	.	CASSYWGQGPPGAFF	TGTGCCAGCAGCTATTGGGGACAGGGTCCTCCCGGAGCTTTCTTT
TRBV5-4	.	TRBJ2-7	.	CASSLGGPYEQYF	TGTGCCAGCAGCTTGGGCGGGCCTTACGAGCAGTACTTC
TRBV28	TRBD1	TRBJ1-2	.	CASILSGGINYGYTF	TGTGCCAGCATCCTATCAGGGGGTATTAACTATGGCTACACCTTC
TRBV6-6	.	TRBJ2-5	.	CASSRGGGETQYF	TGTGCCAGCAGCCGAGGGGGAGGCGAGACCCAGTACTTC
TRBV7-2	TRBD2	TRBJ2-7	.	CASSLASGVTYEQYF	TGTGCCAGCAGCTTAGCCAGCGGGGTTACCTACGAGCAGTACTTC
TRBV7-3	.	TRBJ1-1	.	CASSLGSTGYAFF	TGTGCCAGCAGCTTAGGTTCTACAGGGTACGCTTTCTTT
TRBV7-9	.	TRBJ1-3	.	CASSITSGNTIYF	TGTGCCAGCAGCATTACTTCTGGAAACACCATATATTTT
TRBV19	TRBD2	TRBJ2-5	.	CASTKTSGQETQYF	TGTGCCAGTACGAAGACTAGCGGCCAAGAGACCCAGTACTTC
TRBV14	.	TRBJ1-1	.	CASSLYQGNTEAFF	TGTGCCAGCAGCCTATACCAGGGGAACACTGAAGCTTTCTTT